In its sample, the clone carrying this T cell receptor beta chain was seen a few times. The germline gives CDR1 SEHNR, CDR2 FQNEAQ (reference sequence). V shed 2 bases and J shed 5 bases, with 16 bases lying between them. This CDR3 comprises 16 residues. This sample stems from a study of blood T cell repertoires in COVID-19. Study-level background: Both acute and convalescent COVID-19 samples were obtained from the United States, Italy and Spain.

Study processing details: For nucleated cells, counts were estimated from reference gene primer amplification. Sequencing used immunoSEQ multiplex PCR; TCRdb keeps in-frame clones, though not all of them. The V and J calls and the clone size are those of that table, but D and trimming were determined from the DNA. The table records about 150,000 clones, approximately 90% of them present only once. Sequencing used peripheral blood. This sequence joins TRBV7-9 and TRBJ2-1; perhaps TRBD2 as D (5 bases). The TCR was taken from a woman in her 50s with active or convalescent COVID-19. This chain's CDR3 is CASSLMEPPGNNEQFF. CDR3 DNA: TGTGCCAGCAGCTTAATGGAGCCACCCGGGAACAATGAGCAGTTCTTC.